This passage covers 22 T cell receptor beta chains from one sample sequenced in a study of blood T cell repertoires in COVID-19. Produced via immunoSEQ multiplex PCR; TCRdb's table is partial and in-frame only. Among 200,000 to 250,000 clones, around 89% were seen once, and the ten largest hold 4% to 6%. The specimen sequenced was peripheral blood. The receptors were gathered from a woman aged 35 to 49 with acute or convalescent COVID-19.

This clone occurred once. Distinct nucleotide sequences in the sample also encode this CDR3. The chain carries TRBV5-1 and TRBJ2-3; 7 nucleotides match TRBD2. Germline CDR1 and CDR2: SGHRS and YFSETQ. With 4 bases clipped from V and 3 bases from J, the junction kept 2 bases outside the gene matches. CDR3 length: 13 residues. CDR3 in amino acids: CASSPGGTDTQYF. For the CDR3, the DNA is TGCGCCAGCAGCCCCGGGGGGACAGATACGCAGTATTTT. The whole variable domain, remainder taken from reference TRBV5-1 and TRBJ2-3, is KAGVTQTPRYLIKTRGQQVTLSCSPISGHRSVSWYQQTPGQGLQFLFEYFSETQRNKGNFPGRFSGRQFSNSRSEMNVSTLELGDSALYLCASSPGGTDTQYFGPGTRLTVL.

The chain has TRBV6-4 and TRBJ1-2; a weak D match, TRBD1 (5 bases). Germline loops: CDR1 MRHNA, CDR2 SNTAGT. The CDR3 has 13 residues. V lost 2 bases and J 4 bases, leaving 8 bases between the germline ends. CDR3 coding DNA: TGTGCCAGCAGTGACGGGGGGACCTATGGCTACACCTTC. It translates to CASSDGGTYGYTF.

This chain links TRBV12-3 or TRBV12-4 with TRBJ2-1, with D possibly matching TRBD2 (6 bases). Trimming took off 5 bases at V and 12 bases at J, with 17 bases between the two ends. This CDR3 spans 13 amino acids. The CDR3 sequence: CASSPTRLGVQFF. The CDR3 DNA reads as TGTGCCAGCAGTCCGACTAGACTAGGTGTGCAGTTCTTC.

The table lists this clone with a few counts. V and J are TRBV7-9 and TRBJ2-3; the match to TRBD1 covers 7 bases. CDR1 and CDR2 from the germline V gene are SEHNR and FQNEAQ (reference sequence). V shed 6 bases, J shed 2 bases, and the junction held 8 bases outside the gene matches. The CDR3 runs to 15 residues. The CDR3 bases are TGTGCCAGCAGTTTGACTGGACAGGTCACAGATACGCAGTATTTT. Translated: CASSLTGQVTDTQYF.

The chain links TRBV13 to TRBJ1-6, with TRBD1 matching over 8 bases. The CDR3 is 17 residues long. Losses at the gene ends were 0 bases for V and 7 bases for J; bases not matched to a gene: 8. Looked up from germline, CDR1 is PRHDT and CDR2 is FYEKMQ (reference sequence). In DNA, the CDR3 is TGTGCCAGCAGCTTAGGGGCAGGGGGCGTCCAGAATTCACCCCTCCACTTT. This gives the protein CASSLGAGGVQNSPLHF.

The chain is built from TRBV20-1 and TRBJ1-4, with 8 bases lining up with TRBD1. The CDR3 contains 14 residues. CDR1 and CDR2 from the germline V gene are DFQATT and SNEGSKA (reference sequence). V shed 3 bases and J 8 bases; nucleotides not matched to a gene: 8. This CDR3 reads CSASLDRVKEKLFF. The CDR3 DNA follows: TGCAGTGCTAGTTTGGACAGGGTGAAAGAAAAACTGTTTTTT.

V gene TRBV7-2 combines with J gene TRBJ2-3; tentatively, D is TRBD2 (6 bases). The germline V and J ends were trimmed by 2 bases and 0 bases, with 9 bases remaining between them. The CDR3 covers 15 residues. CDR1 is SGHTA and CDR2 is FQGNSA in the germline V gene. The CDR3 here is CASSLRDWSTDTQYF. In DNA form, the CDR3 reads TGTGCCAGCAGCTTACGGGACTGGAGCACAGATACGCAGTATTTT.

This clone was seen once. V gene TRBV24-1 combines with J gene TRBJ1-2; 10 bases fit TRBD1. The germline gives CDR1 KGHDR, CDR2 SFDVKD. Trimming took 7 bases from V and 2 from J; bases not matched to a gene: 6. CDR3 size: 15 residues. This CDR3 reads CATSDPTGGNYGYTF. CDR3 nucleotides: TGTGCCACCAGCGATCCGACAGGGGGCAACTATGGCTACACCTTC.

The gene calls are TRBV30 and TRBJ1-1; 7 bases align to TRBD1. With 3 bases clipped from V and 0 bases from J, the junction kept 7 bases outside the gene matches. The CDR3 extends over 15 amino acids. Germline CDR1 and CDR2: GTSNPN and SVGIG (reference sequence). CDR3 in amino acids: CAWSPGQPMNTEAFF. CDR3 sequence (DNA): TGTGCCTGGAGCCCGGGACAGCCCATGAACACTGAAGCTTTCTTT.

The chain employs TRBV24-1 and TRBJ2-2, with 9 nucleotides matching TRBD1. V trimming: 4 bases; J trimming: 1 base; junction bases outside the gene matches: 3. The CDR3 consists of 16 residues. Per germline, CDR1 KGHDR and CDR2 SFDVKD. DNA of the CDR3: TGTGCCACCAGTGACTCGGGACAGGGGAACACCGGGGAGCTGTTTTTT. The encoded protein is CATSDSGQGNTGELFF.

Comment on this clone: At one end the junction does not follow the germline gene, possibly because of a read error. The genes are TRBV10-2 and TRBJ1-1; possibly TRBD1 for D (6 bases). Germline assignment: CDR1 WSHSY and CDR2 SAAADI. This CDR3 is 13 amino acids long. CDR3 in DNA: TGCGCCAGCAAGCTAACAGGGAACGCTGAAGCTTTCTTT. Its translation: CASKLTGNAEAFF.

This chain joins TRBV15 and TRBJ1-1, with a possible D match to TRBD1 (5 bases). The ends were cut back, 0 bases at V and 5 bases at J, with 7 bases in the middle. CDR1 and CDR2 (germline): LNHNV, YYDKDF (reference sequence). The CDR3 has 13 residues. The CDR3, as DNA: TGTGCCACCAGCAGAGACCGGGGGACTGAAGCTTTCTTT. Amino acid sequence: CATSRDRGTEAFF. The full variable domain, completed using reference TRBV15 and TRBJ1-1, is DAMVIQNPRYQVTQFGKPVTLSCSQTLNHNVMYWYQQKSSQAPKLLFHYYDKDFNNEADTPDNFQSRRPNTSFCFLDIRSPGLGDTAMYLCATSRDRGTEAFFGQGTRLTVV.

In this sample, this clone turned up once. The chain recombines TRBV5-1 with TRBJ1-2, with D unresolved. Trimming removed 4 bases from V and 3 bases from J, with 10 bases in between. CDR1 and CDR2 (germline): SGHRS, YFSETQ. There are 13 residues in the CDR3. The CDR3 nucleotides are TGCGCCAGCAGCCCCGGGGTCGACTATGGCTACACCTTC. Translated, it gives CASSPGVDYGYTF. The variable domain in full, completed from reference TRBV5-1 and TRBJ1-2, reads KAGVTQTPRYLIKTRGQQVTLSCSPISGHRSVSWYQQTPGQGLQFLFEYFSETQRNKGNFPGRFSGRQFSNSRSEMNVSTLELGDSALYLCASSPGVDYGYTFGSGTRLTVV.

A single count supports this clone. V usage is TRBV18 and J usage is TRBJ1-3; D is perhaps TRBD1 (5 bases). From germline, CDR1 is KGHSH and CDR2 LQKENI. V was pared by 3 bases and J by 0 bases, with 12 bases between. This CDR3 contains 16 residues. The CDR3 bases are TGTGCCAGCTCACCCTCGGGACTCGTCTCTGGAAACACCATATATTTT. It yields the protein CASSPSGLVSGNTIYF.

V gene TRBV5-1 combines with J gene TRBJ1-1; possible D gene TRBD1, 5 bases. The CDR3 is 12 residues long. Germline V gives CDR1 SGHRS, CDR2 YFSETQ. Trimming shortened V by 4 bases and J by 5 bases, and 9 bases separated the two germline ends. CDR3: CASSAAGTEAFF. In DNA, the CDR3 is TGCGCCAGCAGCGCAGCAGGGACTGAAGCTTTCTTT.

The chain links TRBV4-1 to TRBJ1-2; TRBD1 agrees at 7 bases. Trimming removed 0 bases from V and 8 bases from J; junction bases left unmatched: 6. The CDR3 contains 14 residues. CDR1 and CDR2 from the germline V gene are MGHRA and YSYEKL. The CDR3 reads CASSQDNRGSGYTF. The CDR3 nucleotides are TGCGCCAGCAGCCAAGATAACAGGGGATCAGGCTACACCTTC.

The V gene is TRBV7-9, the J gene TRBJ1-3; a weak D match, TRBD1 (6 bases). The length of the CDR3 is 17 residues. Germline V lookup: CDR1 SEHNR, CDR2 FQNEAQ (reference sequence). Deletions cut 3 bases from V and 0 bases from J, with 15 bases between. As DNA, the CDR3 is TGTGCCAGCAGCTTGGGCCTTGGACAGCACTCTGGAAACACCATATATTTT. Translating gives CASSLGLGQHSGNTIYF.

This sequence joins TRBV30 and TRBJ2-5; D is possibly TRBD1 (6 bases). Germline values: CDR1 GTSNPN, CDR2 SVGIG (reference sequence). The CDR3 is made up of 11 amino acids. Trimming took 1 base from V and 7 from J, leaving 7 bases between them. The CDR3 sequence: CAWSGGGTQYF. CDR3 sequence (DNA): TGTGCCTGGAGTGGAGGGGGGACCCAGTACTTC.

Here the CDR3 reads CASSPGGGANIQYF. The CDR3 nucleotides are TGTGCCAGCAGCCCCGGCGGGGGGGCTAACATTCAGTACTTC. The J gene is TRBJ2-4, the V gene TRBV3-1 (or the pseudogene TRBV3-2); 9 nucleotides agree with TRBD2. This CDR3 comprises 14 residues. Germline trimming cut 4 bases from V and 7 bases from J; bases unmatched to any gene: 5. Germline-derived CDR1 and CDR2 are LGHDT and YNNKEL (reference sequence).

This chain uses TRBV6-6 with TRBJ1-4; 8 nucleotides line up with TRBD1. Germline V CDR1 and CDR2: MNHNY, SVGAGI (reference sequence). The V gene end was trimmed by 5 bases and the J gene end by 8 bases; junction bases not matched to a gene: 13. CDR3 length: 16 residues. In nucleotides, the CDR3 is TGTGCCAGCAGTCGCATTTATGACAGGGGCGGCGAAAAACTGTTTTTT. It encodes CASSRIYDRGGEKLFF.

This clone appeared once. The chain recombines TRBV7-3 with TRBJ1-5; 8 nucleotides agree with TRBD1. Germline V CDR1 and CDR2: SGHTA, FQGTGA. The CDR3 contains 13 residues. V lost 5 bases to trimming and J lost 7 bases; unmatched junction nucleotides: 4. The CDR3 DNA sequence: TGTGCCAGCAGCCAGGGGGCTGAGCAGCCCCAGCATTTT. It encodes CASSQGAEQPQHF.

This sequence joins TRBV24-1 and TRBJ1-1; the D is unclear. The CDR3 totals 14 residues. V lost 0 bases and J lost 6, with 10 bases in between. Per the germline V gene, CDR1 is KGHDR and CDR2 is SFDVKD. CDR3 bases: TGTGCCACCAGTGATTTGTGGCAGTTGTCTGAAGCTTTCTTT. It is translated as CATSDLWQLSEAFF.